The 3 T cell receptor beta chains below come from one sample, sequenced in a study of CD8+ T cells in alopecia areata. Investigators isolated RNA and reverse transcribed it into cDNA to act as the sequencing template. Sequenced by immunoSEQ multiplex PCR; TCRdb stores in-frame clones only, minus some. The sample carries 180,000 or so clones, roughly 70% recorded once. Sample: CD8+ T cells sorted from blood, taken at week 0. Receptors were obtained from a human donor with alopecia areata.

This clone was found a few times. CDR3 loop: CASSLRRGNEQFF. The CDR3 nucleotides are TGCGCCAGCAGCCTCCGTAGGGGCAATGAGCAGTTCTTC. J is TRBJ2-1 and V is TRBV4-1, with a tentative D call TRBD1 (5 bases). The CDR3 consists of 13 residues. V was trimmed by 4 bases and J by 6 bases, leaving 10 bases between them. CDR1 and CDR2 from the germline V gene are MGHRA and YSYEKL.

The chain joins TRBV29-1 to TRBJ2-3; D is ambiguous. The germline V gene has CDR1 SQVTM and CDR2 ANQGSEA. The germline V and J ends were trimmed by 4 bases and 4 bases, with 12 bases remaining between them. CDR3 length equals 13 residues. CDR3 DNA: TGCAGCGTTGTAAGTGAAGTTCCAGATACGCAGTATTTT. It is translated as CSVVSEVPDTQYF.

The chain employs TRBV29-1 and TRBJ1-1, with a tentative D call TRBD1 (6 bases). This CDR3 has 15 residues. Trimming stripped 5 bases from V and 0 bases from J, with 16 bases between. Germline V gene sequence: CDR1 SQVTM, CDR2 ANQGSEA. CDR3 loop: CSVQRGLGLNTEAFF. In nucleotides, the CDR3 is TGCAGCGTTCAGCGGGGGCTGGGGTTGAACACTGAAGCTTTCTTT. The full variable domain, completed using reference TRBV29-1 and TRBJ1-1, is SAVISQKPSRDICQRGTSLTIQCQVDSQVTMMFWYRQQPGQSLTLIATANQGSEATYESGFVIDKFPISRPNLTFSTLTVSNMSPEDSSIYLCSVQRGLGLNTEAFFGQGTRLTVV.